Listed here are 20 T cell receptor beta chains from one sample, sequenced in a study of T cells after yellow fever vaccination (dated by TCRdb to between 2019 and 2020). Library preparation was by 5' RACE. The data were produced on an Illumina HiSeq 2500. TCRdb handled the public reads itself, with Q25 trimming in fastp and clone calling in MiXCR, and kept productive beta chains. All rows with the same CDR3 protein become a single entry with the most common DNA and genes. The sample records some 600,000 distinct CDR3 sequences, roughly an eighth of which are singletons. The ten largest account for 15% of the sample. The meaning of the sample's treatment or condition label: live attenuated yellow fever vaccine strain. The sequencing here drew on PBMCs, taken on the day of the yellow fever booster vaccination. These receptor sequences come from a man aged 25-40 years who received the YFV17D yellow fever vaccine.

A few counts support this clonotype. The rearrangement links TRBV12-3 or TRBV12-4 to TRBJ1-4; D is possibly TRBD1 (5 bases). Between the trimmed V and J ends, which lost 2 bases and 6 bases, there was a span of 13 bases. CDR3 length: 15 residues. In DNA, the CDR3 is TGTGCCAGCAGTTTATATGGGGGTGTGTATGAAAAACTGTTTTTT. As protein: CASSLYGGVYEKLFF.

This clonotype has at least ten counts. CDR3 protein: CASSPLAGATDTQYF. The CDR3 DNA sequence: TGTGCCAGCAGCCCACTAGCGGGGGCCACAGATACGCAGTATTTT. The rearrangement links TRBV7-2 to TRBJ2-3; TRBD2 agrees at 11 bases. Germline lookup yields CDR1 SGHTA and CDR2 FQGNSA. Trimming at V came to 5 bases and at J to 2 bases, leaving 3 bases not matched to a gene. This CDR3 has 15 residues.

This clonotype was observed a handful of times. The DNA for the CDR3 is TGTGCCAGCAGCCGCGGGACTAGCGGAAACACCGGGGAGCTGTTTTTT. Translated: CASSRGTSGNTGELFF. The V call is TRBV6-1, the J call TRBJ2-2; 11 bases match TRBD2. The germline V gene has CDR1 MNHNS and CDR2 SASEGT. V lost 6 bases and J lost 2; bases outside the gene matches: 5. This CDR3 contains 16 residues.

Only one count was recorded for this clonotype. The chain joins TRBV12-3 or TRBV12-4 to TRBJ2-1, with D tentatively TRBD1 or TRBD2 (6 bases each). This CDR3 has 17 amino acids. V was trimmed by 6 bases and J by 5 bases, leaving 23 bases between them. The CDR3 region has the DNA TGTGCCAGCAGGGAGGGTATACAGGGTTGGTACGACAATGAGCAGTTCTTC. Translation: CASREGIQGWYDNEQFF.

There are a few counts of this clonotype. The chain uses TRBV11-2 and TRBJ2-6; 7 bases fit TRBD2. The CDR3 spans 18 residues. Germline V gene data show CDR1 as SGHAT and CDR2 as FQNNGV. V dropped 5 bases and J dropped 2; count of bases not matched to a gene: 12. This chain's CDR3 is CASSRKAGASAGANVLTF. In DNA form, the CDR3 reads TGTGCCAGCAGCCGTAAGGCGGGAGCGTCTGCTGGGGCCAACGTCCTGACTTTC.

There are many counts of this clonotype. This chain links TRBV7-7 with TRBJ2-5, with D unresolved. Per the germline V gene, CDR1 is SSHAT and CDR2 is FNYEAQ (reference sequence). V was pared by 1 base and J by 2 bases, with 8 bases between. This CDR3 region has 14 residues. CDR3 amino acids: CASSLVGKQETQYF. CDR3 in DNA: TGTGCCAGCAGCTTAGTTGGAAAACAAGAGACCCAGTACTTC.

This clonotype is a singleton in its sample. This chain connects TRBV11-2 to TRBJ1-3, with D perhaps matching TRBD1 (5 bases). Trimming shortened V by 3 bases and J by 1 base, and 19 bases separated the two germline ends. Germline-derived CDR1 and CDR2 are SGHAT and FQNNGV. The CDR3 has 18 amino acids. In nucleotides, the CDR3 is TGTGCCAGCAGCTTGGGACTAGTCGGATCTGAATCTGGAAACACCATATATTTT. It yields the protein CASSLGLVGSESGNTIYF. The full variable domain, in which reference TRBV11-2 and TRBJ1-3 provide the parts outside the CDR3, is EAGVAQSPRYKIIEKRQSVAFWCNPISGHATLYWYQQILGQGPKLLIQFQNNGVVDDSQLPKDRFSAERLKGVDSTLKIQPAKLEDSAVYLCASSLGLVGSESGNTIYFGEGSWLTVV.

The chain uses TRBV27 and TRBJ1-5, with 8 positions matching TRBD1. This CDR3 contains 15 residues. V shed 1 base and J 5 bases; nucleotides not matched to a gene: 4. Germline V CDR1 and CDR2: MNHEY, SMNVEV (reference sequence). The CDR3 here is CASSLFPTGDQPQHF. In DNA, the CDR3 is TGTGCCAGCAGTTTATTCCCGACAGGGGATCAGCCCCAGCATTTT.

This clonotype has a count of ten or more. V gene TRBV12-3 or TRBV12-4 combines with J gene TRBJ2-3; a weak D match, TRBD1 (6 bases). The CDR3 covers 13 residues. Between the trimmed V and J ends, which lost 7 bases and 4 bases, there was a span of 12 bases. In DNA, the CDR3 is TGTGCCAGCACCGGACGGACAGCAGATACGCAGTATTTT. It is translated as CASTGRTADTQYF.

The rearrangement links TRBV5-1 to TRBJ1-1, with 9 bases fitting TRBD1. The V segment lost 9 bases and the J segment 4 bases; nucleotides outside the gene matches: 10. CDR3 length: 14 amino acids. The germline CDR1 and CDR2 sequences are SGHRS and YFSETQ. DNA for the CDR3: TGCGCCAACAAAAGGGACAGGGCGAGCACTGAAGCTTTCTTT. This sequence encodes CANKRDRASTEAFF.

This clonotype was observed a single time. The chain recombines TRBV20-1 with TRBJ2-2; TRBD2 matches at 8 bases. The CDR3 runs 16 residues. V lost 3 bases and J lost 1; bases outside the gene matches: 7. Germline V gene data show CDR1 as DFQATT and CDR2 as SNEGSKA (reference sequence). The CDR3 spells CSASRGAGGNTGELFF. For the CDR3, the DNA is TGCAGTGCTAGTCGGGGGGCGGGAGGGAACACCGGGGAGCTGTTTTTT.

A few counts support this clonotype. The V gene is TRBV29-1, the J gene TRBJ2-7; 13 bases map to TRBD2. V shed 6 bases, J shed 1 base, and the junction held 6 bases outside the gene matches. This CDR3 spans 15 amino acids. CDR1 SQVTM and CDR2 ANQGSEA come from the germline V gene. DNA of the CDR3: TGCAGCGTCGCCGGGACTAGCGGGAAATCCTACGAGCAGTACTTC. Amino acids: CSVAGTSGKSYEQYF.

The gene calls are TRBV25-1 and TRBJ2-5, with a weak D call TRBD2 (6 bases). Trimming removed 2 bases at V and 4 bases at J, with 11 bases between. There are 14 residues in the CDR3. Germline CDR1 and CDR2: MGHDK and SYGVNS. The CDR3 bases are TGTGCCAGCAGTGAACACGGGGGAGGAGAGACCCAGTACTTC. This translates into CASSEHGGGETQYF.

V is TRBV9 and J is TRBJ2-3; 7 bases fit TRBD2. The V gene's germline CDR1 is SGDLS and CDR2 YYNGEE. CDR3 size: 12 residues. The trim removed 0 bases at V and 13 bases at J, leaving 5 bases unmatched. CDR3 nucleotides: TGTGCCAGCAGCGTAGTTGCGGGAGCGAAGTATTTT. It specifies CASSVVAGAKYF.

In its sample, this clonotype was seen a few times. This sequence joins TRBV7-6 and TRBJ2-1; 11 nucleotides agree with TRBD2. This CDR3 comprises 16 residues. Germline values: CDR1 SGHVS, CDR2 FNYEAQ. V lost 0 bases, J lost 4 bases, and 2 bases stayed unmatched. As DNA, the CDR3 is TGTGCCAGCAGCTTAGCGGGACTAGCGGTATACAATGAGCAGTTCTTC. This sequence encodes CASSLAGLAVYNEQFF.

Only a few counts were recorded for this clonotype. The chain couples TRBV11-2 to TRBJ2-3, with 13 bases matching TRBD2. V lost 5 bases and J lost 3; bases outside the gene matches: 17. The CDR3 extends over 20 amino acids. Looked up from germline, CDR1 is SGHAT and CDR2 is FQNNGV. The CDR3 here is CASSRRGGSGTSGMTDTQYF. CDR3 coding DNA: TGTGCCAGCAGCCGGCGCGGTGGGTCGGGGACTAGCGGGATGACAGATACGCAGTATTTT.

This clonotype was counted a few times. The chain couples TRBV20-1 to TRBJ1-6; TRBD1 matches at 9 bases. Germline loops: CDR1 DFQATT, CDR2 SNEGSKA (reference sequence). V lost 6 bases, J lost 8 bases, and 17 bases stayed unmatched. The CDR3 totals 17 residues. The CDR3 DNA reads TGCAGTGCCCCCTCCGGGACAGGGCTTATTAGTGATTCACCCCTCCACTTT. The encoded protein is CSAPSGTGLISDSPLHF.

This clonotype was observed at least ten times. J is TRBJ2-7 and V is TRBV12-3 or TRBV12-4; D ambiguous. This CDR3 has 13 residues. The V end lost 3 bases, the J end lost 5 bases, and 11 bases lay between the germline ends. The CDR3 sequence is CASSFAGLNEQYF. CDR3 nucleotide sequence: TGTGCCAGCAGTTTCGCAGGTCTCAACGAGCAGTACTTC.

The table lists this clonotype with many counts. The chain has TRBV9 and TRBJ2-1; D is unclear. V dropped 4 bases and J dropped 0 bases, with 11 bases sitting between them. The CDR3 contains 15 residues. The V gene's germline CDR1 is SGDLS and CDR2 YYNGEE. The CDR3 DNA follows: TGTGCCAGCAGCCTTCACAGCGACTCCTACAATGAGCAGTTCTTC. Its translation is CASSLHSDSYNEQFF.

CDR3 DNA sequence: TGTGCCAGCAGCTTAGAGTACCATATCTCCTACGAGCAGTACTTC. Protein product: CASSLEYHISYEQYF. V and J are TRBV7-2 and TRBJ2-7; the D is unclear. Germline V CDR1 and CDR2: SGHTA, FQGNSA. V lost 1 base, J lost 0 bases, and 10 bases lay in between. This CDR3 is 15 amino acids long.